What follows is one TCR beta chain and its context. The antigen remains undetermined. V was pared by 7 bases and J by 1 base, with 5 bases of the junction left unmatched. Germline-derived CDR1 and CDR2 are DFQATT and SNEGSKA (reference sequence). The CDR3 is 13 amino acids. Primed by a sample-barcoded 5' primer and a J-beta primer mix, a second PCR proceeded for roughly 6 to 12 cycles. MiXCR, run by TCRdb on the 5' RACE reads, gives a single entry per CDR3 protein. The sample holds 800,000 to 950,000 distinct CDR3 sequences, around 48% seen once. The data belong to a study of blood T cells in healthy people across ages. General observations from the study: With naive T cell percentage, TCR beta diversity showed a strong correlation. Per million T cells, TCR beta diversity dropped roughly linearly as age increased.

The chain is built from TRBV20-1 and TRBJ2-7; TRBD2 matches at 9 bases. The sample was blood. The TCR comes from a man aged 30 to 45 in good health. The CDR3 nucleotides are TGCAGTGTTCCGACTAGCGGTTCCTACGAGCAGTACTTC. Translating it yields CSVPTSGSYEQYF.